Below are 29 T cell receptor beta chains sequenced from a single sample in a study of T cell responses to AZD1222 COVID-19 vaccine. The repertoire was sequenced with immunoSEQ multiplex PCR; TCRdb's copy has only in-frame clones and lacks some. Of 93,000 or so clones in the sample, around 92% were seen once. The sample was peripheral blood, taken on day 0 of AZD1222 vaccination. These receptors were collected from an adult in good health.

The genes are TRBV19 and TRBJ1-4; no reliable D call. CDR3 size: 13 residues. Trimming removed 2 bases from V and 8 bases from J, with 9 bases in between. Germline V gene lookup returns CDR1 LNHDA and CDR2 SQIVND (reference sequence). CDR3 loop: CASSIIQSEKLFF. CDR3 nucleotides: TGTGCCAGTAGTATAATACAGAGCGAAAAACTGTTTTTT.

V is TRBV6-5 and J is TRBJ1-2; D perhaps matches TRBD1 (5 bases). CDR1 and CDR2 from the germline V gene are MNHEY and SVGAGI. Between the trimmed V and J ends, which lost 2 bases and 3 bases, there was a span of 13 bases. There are 15 residues in the CDR3. CDR3 bases: TGTGCCAGCAGTTACACCGAGGAGGGGTACTATGGCTACACCTTC. It encodes CASSYTEEGYYGYTF.

The V and J genes are TRBV4-2 and TRBJ2-3; D not certain. Per the germline V gene, CDR1 is LGHNA and CDR2 is YNFKEQ. This CDR3 is 14 amino acids long. Between the trimmed V and J ends, which lost 1 base and 0 bases, there was a span of 5 bases. Here the CDR3 DNA reads TGTGCCAGCAGCCAAGTAGGAAGCACAGATACGCAGTATTTT. This encodes CASSQVGSTDTQYF.

This clone was counted only a few times. The chain carries TRBV9 and TRBJ2-7; D is unclear. The V end was cut by 0 bases, the J end by 2 bases, with 12 bases between. The CDR3 sequence is 15 residues long. In germline, CDR1 is SGDLS, CDR2 YYNGEE. The CDR3 is CASSVEPSPTYEQYF. Written as DNA, the CDR3 is TGTGCCAGCAGCGTAGAACCGTCCCCCACCTACGAGCAGTACTTC. Combining the CDR3 with reference TRBV9 and TRBJ2-7 gives the whole variable domain DSGVTQTPKHLITATGQRVTLRCSPRSGDLSVYWYQQSLDQGLQFLIQYYNGEERAKGNILERFSAQQFPDLHSELNLSSLELGDSALYFCASSVEPSPTYEQYFGPGTRLTVT.

The CDR3 nucleotides read TGCAGCGTTCGACAGGGAGGGGAGACCCAGTACTTC. This translates into CSVRQGGETQYF. The chain links TRBV29-1 to TRBJ2-5; possibly TRBD1 or TRBD2 for D (7 bases each). The germline V gene has CDR1 SQVTM and CDR2 ANQGSEA. This CDR3 is built from 12 residues. V was trimmed by 5 bases and J by 5 bases, leaving 12 bases between them.

The chain uses TRBV3-1 (or the pseudogene TRBV3-2) and TRBJ2-7; TRBD1 is a possible D gene (5 bases). V was pared by 6 bases and J by 1 base, with 13 bases between. The CDR3 contains 14 residues. Germline-derived CDR1 and CDR2 are LGHDT and YNNKEL (reference sequence). CDR3 sequence (DNA): TGTGCCAGCAGAGCGACAGAAACGTCCTACGAGCAGTACTTC. Translation gives CASRATETSYEQYF.

This clone was counted between two and nine times. This chain connects TRBV11-2 to TRBJ2-7; D is possibly TRBD1 (5 bases). With 0 bases removed from V and 6 bases from J, the gap between germline ends came to 12 bases. Germline CDR1 reads SGHAT; CDR2 reads FQNNGV. This CDR3 comprises 14 residues. The CDR3 DNA reads TGTGCCAGCAGCTTAGAAGGTACAGGCCGCGAGCAGTACTTC. Its protein product is CASSLEGTGREQYF.

In this sample, this clone turned up once. Within the sample, other DNA sequences also encode this same CDR3. The gene calls are TRBV11-3 and TRBJ2-7; possible D gene TRBD2, 5 bases. CDR3 length equals 14 residues. Germline lookup yields CDR1 SGHNT and CDR2 YENEEA. V dropped 1 base and J dropped 1 base, with 8 bases sitting between them. The CDR3 here is CASSLGRGSYEQYF. The CDR3 nucleotides are TGTGCCAGCAGCTTAGGTCGGGGATCCTACGAGCAGTACTTC.

The chain uses TRBV10-3 and TRBJ2-4; D possibly corresponds to TRBD2 (6 bases). Germline V gene lookup returns CDR1 ENHRY and CDR2 SYGVKD. The CDR3 has 16 residues. Trimming shortened V by 1 base and J by 3 bases, and 13 bases separated the two germline ends. For the CDR3, the DNA is TGTGCCATCAGTGAGTTGCCCGGGGGAGGCAAAAACATTCAGTACTTC. Encoded protein: CAISELPGGGKNIQYF.

V is TRBV18 and J is TRBJ1-4; TRBD1 agrees at 8 bases. V dropped 4 bases and J dropped 6; count of bases not matched to a gene: 7. Looked up from germline, CDR1 is KGHSH and CDR2 is LQKENI. There are 15 residues in the CDR3. CDR3 sequence (DNA): TGTGCCAGCTCACAACAACAGGGACAGGATGAAAAACTGTTTTTT. Protein product: CASSQQQGQDEKLFF. Based on the CDR3 plus reference TRBV18 and TRBJ1-4, the full variable domain is NAGVMQNPRHLVRRRGQEARLRCSPMKGHSHVYWYRQLPEEGLKFMVYLQKENIIDESGMPKERFSAEFPKEGPSILRIQQVVRGDSAAYFCASSQQQGQDEKLFFGSGTQLSVL.

V and J are TRBV2 and TRBJ2-1; the match to TRBD2 covers 9 bases. The germline V gene encodes CDR1 SNHLY and CDR2 FYNNEI. The CDR3 consists of 15 residues. The junction had 9 bases not matched to a gene; V was cut back by 2 bases and J by 10 bases. The CDR3, as DNA: TGTGCCAGCAGTGAAATAGCGGGAGTAGCTTGGGAGCAGTTCTTC. Translating gives CASSEIAGVAWEQFF.

The rearrangement links TRBV30 to TRBJ1-6; 9 positions agree with TRBD1. The ends lost 4 bases at V and 8 bases at J; junction bases unmatched: 3. The CDR3 sequence is 13 residues long. Germline assignment: CDR1 GTSNPN and CDR2 SVGIG (reference sequence). CDR3 residues: CAWKGQGDSPLHF. DNA for the CDR3: TGTGCCTGGAAGGGACAGGGCGATTCACCCCTCCACTTT.

A single count supports this clone. The V and J genes are TRBV6-5 and TRBJ1-6; D uncertain. The germline CDR1 and CDR2 sequences are MNHEY and SVGAGI. Trimming pared 0 bases from V and 5 bases from J, leaving 11 bases between. This CDR3 region has 16 residues. In DNA form, the CDR3 reads TGTGCCAGCAGTTACTCGATGATGGGGAATAATTCACCCCTCCACTTT. It codes for CASSYSMMGNNSPLHF.

Points on this clone: One end of the junction varies from germline; a read error may be responsible. The chain employs TRBV2 and TRBJ1-2; D remains unclear. Germline assignment: CDR1 SNHLY and CDR2 FYNNEI. The CDR3 consists of 12 residues. CDR3 protein: CASGALERQQDF. CDR3 DNA sequence: TGTGCCAGCGGAGCCCTAGAAAGGCAGCAAGACTTC.

The chain employs TRBV20-1 and TRBJ1-2; weak D call: TRBD1 (5 bases). Germline-derived CDR1 and CDR2 are DFQATT and SNEGSKA (reference sequence). Deletions cut 8 bases from V and 12 bases from J, with 19 bases between. This CDR3 is 11 amino acids long. CDR3 in DNA: TGCAGTACTCGGGGGGTGGGCTCGGACACCTTC. It yields the protein CSTRGVGSDTF.

Only a few counts were recorded for this clone. The V and J genes are TRBV2 and TRBJ1-1; D might be TRBD1 (5 bases). The CDR3 extends over 12 amino acids. In germline, CDR1 is SNHLY, CDR2 FYNNEI. V was clipped by 2 bases and J by 10 bases, with 11 bases between them. The CDR3 loop reads CASSEWQGGAFF. CDR3 DNA sequence: TGTGCCAGCAGTGAATGGCAGGGAGGAGCTTTCTTT.

The chain recombines TRBV7-2 with TRBJ1-6; 10 bases are a match to TRBD1. Per the germline V gene, CDR1 is SGHTA and CDR2 is FQGNSA. This CDR3 is built from 14 residues. V gave up 5 bases and J gave up 9 bases; unmatched junction bases: 4. The CDR3 DNA reads as TGTGCCAGCAGCGTCGGGACAGGGGCTTCACCCCTCCACTTT. Protein: CASSVGTGASPLHF.

The chain couples TRBV7-9 to TRBJ1-3; D uncertain. The germline CDR1 and CDR2 sequences are SEHNR and FQNEAQ (reference sequence). The CDR3 contains 15 residues. V was clipped by 3 bases and J by 2 bases, with 11 bases between them. The CDR3 DNA is TGTGCCAGCAGCTTCTCAAAGGTCCCTGGAAACACCATATATTTT. It translates to CASSFSKVPGNTIYF.

The CDR3, as DNA: TGTGCCAGCAGTTACTCGCGAAGTTACGATCAGCCCCAGCATTTT. Protein product: CASSYSRSYDQPQHF. The chain combines TRBV6-2 or TRBV6-3 with TRBJ1-5; no clear D. V shed 0 bases and J shed 5 bases, with 11 bases lying between them. This CDR3 spans 15 amino acids. CDR1 is MNHEY and CDR2 is SVGEGT in the germline V gene.

Remarks on this clone: The identical CDR3 is also encoded by other nucleotide sequences in the sample. The chain uses TRBV18 and TRBJ1-5; D is ambiguous. Germline V gene sequence: CDR1 KGHSH, CDR2 LQKENI. The CDR3 spans 13 residues. V gave up 3 bases and J gave up 0 bases, with 3 bases separating them. The CDR3 region has the DNA TGTGCCAGCTCACCCAATAGCAATCAGCCCCAGCATTTT. As protein: CASSPNSNQPQHF.

The CDR3 protein is CASSFGVDYGYTF. DNA for the CDR3: TGTGCCAGCAGTTTCGGGGTCGACTATGGCTACACCTTC. This chain links TRBV12-3 or TRBV12-4 with TRBJ1-2; D not resolved. V was trimmed by 3 bases and J by 3 bases, leaving 8 bases between them. The CDR3 is 13 residues long.

The chain links TRBV10-1 to TRBJ2-7; no definite D call. The V gene lost 7 bases and the J gene lost 2 bases, with 9 bases spanning the gap. Germline assignment: CDR1 WNHNN and CDR2 SYGVQD (reference sequence). CDR3 length equals 12 residues. The CDR3 sequence: CASNGRTYEQYF. The CDR3 DNA sequence: TGCGCCAGCAACGGACGGACCTACGAGCAGTACTTC.

The CDR3 loop is CSVDSSTSTDTQYF. As DNA, the CDR3 is TGCAGCGTTGACTCCTCTACTAGCACAGATACGCAGTATTTT. The chain has TRBV29-1 and TRBJ2-3; D remains ambiguous. Germline lookup yields CDR1 SQVTM and CDR2 ANQGSEA. The CDR3 runs 14 residues. Trimming stripped 3 bases from V and 0 bases from J, with 10 bases between.

The chain combines TRBV6-4 with TRBJ2-3; 10 bases line up with TRBD1. CDR3 length equals 16 residues. Germline loops: CDR1 MRHNA, CDR2 SNTAGT. V gave up 3 bases and J gave up 4 bases; unmatched junction bases: 7. CDR3 loop: CASSEFGTGAADTQYF. Here the CDR3 DNA reads TGTGCCAGCAGTGAATTCGGGACAGGGGCGGCAGATACGCAGTATTTT.

The chain combines TRBV18 with TRBJ2-7; 10 bases are a match to TRBD1. The germline CDR1 and CDR2 sequences are KGHSH and LQKENI. J was trimmed by 3 bases and V by 6 bases; bases with no gene match: 11. The CDR3 contains 16 residues. The CDR3: CASSPLTGGAVYEQYF. CDR3 sequence (DNA): TGTGCCAGCTCGCCGTTGACAGGGGGCGCGGTCTACGAGCAGTACTTC.

This clone turned up a few times. The V gene is TRBV11-2, the J gene TRBJ2-5, with D possibly matching TRBD2 (7 bases). V was trimmed by 7 bases and J by 5 bases, leaving 17 bases between them. The CDR3 loop spans 14 amino acids. Germline V gives CDR1 SGHAT, CDR2 FQNNGV. The CDR3 bases are TGTGCCAGCACGGAGGGGGGAGGGCAGGAGACCCAGTACTTC. It specifies CASTEGGGQETQYF.

The V gene is TRBV5-1, the J gene TRBJ2-7; 9 nucleotides line up with TRBD2. The length of the CDR3 is 14 residues. Germline V lookup: CDR1 SGHRS, CDR2 YFSETQ. Trimming took 2 bases from V and 5 from J; bases not matched to a gene: 5. CDR3 protein: CASSFTSGSHEQYF. DNA for the CDR3: TGCGCCAGCAGCTTCACTAGCGGGTCGCACGAGCAGTACTTC. Full variable domain (outside the CDR3, taken from reference TRBV5-1 and TRBJ2-7): KAGVTQTPRYLIKTRGQQVTLSCSPISGHRSVSWYQQTPGQGLQFLFEYFSETQRNKGNFPGRFSGRQFSNSRSEMNVSTLELGDSALYLCASSFTSGSHEQYFGPGTRLTVT.

This clone was seen once. This chain uses TRBV4-1 with TRBJ2-1; possible D gene TRBD2, 5 bases. CDR1 and CDR2 from the germline V gene are MGHRA and YSYEKL. CDR3 size: 13 residues. The ends were cut back, 3 bases at V and 8 bases at J, with 11 bases in the middle. The CDR3 here is CASSHPSRDEQFF. Written as DNA, the CDR3 is TGCGCCAGCAGCCACCCCTCGCGGGATGAGCAGTTCTTC.

The chain combines TRBV6-6 with TRBJ1-1; TRBD1 matches 8 bases. V lost 1 base to trimming and J lost 5 bases; unmatched junction nucleotides: 6. Germline CDR1 and CDR2: MNHNY and SVGAGI (reference sequence). The CDR3 is 15 amino acids. This CDR3 reads CASSYWSRGHTEAFF. CDR3 sequence (DNA): TGTGCCAGCAGTTACTGGTCCAGGGGGCATACTGAAGCTTTCTTT.